This T cell receptor beta chain was sequenced during a study of cytomegalovirus exposure and HLA in healthy donors. The CDR3 consists of 15 residues. The V end was cut by 5 bases, the J end by 1 base, with 14 bases between. Germline loops: CDR1 MNHEY, CDR2 SVGAGI. Donors were ostensibly healthy at sampling, although undocumented immune exposures were probable. About this clone itself: What it recognizes is unknown.

Study results and limitations: Using a false discovery rate of 0.05, a later analysis showed that about 16,000 TCR beta sequences were associated with HLA alleles.

Primers: 60 Vbeta forward and 13 Jbeta reverse. Sequencing was performed with immunoSEQ multiplex PCR; in TCRdb, only in-frame clones are kept and a portion is missing. Here the sample spans 100,000 to 150,000 clones, 83% being singletons. Material for sequencing was PBMCs. V is TRBV6-5 and J is TRBJ1-2; D gene uncertain. This sequence originates from a girl under 10 years old in good health and CMV-seronegative. CDR3 residues: CASSRSQNINYGYTF. The CDR3, as DNA: TGTGCCAGCAGTCGATCACAAAACATTAACTATGGCTACACCTTC.